This TCR beta chain was identified during a study of cytomegalovirus exposure and HLA in healthy donors. Germline V gene data show CDR1 as LGHNT and CDR2 as FRNRAP. This CDR3 spans 12 amino acids. Trimming took off 6 bases at V and 4 bases at J, with 9 bases between the two ends. This PCR relied on a set of 60 Vbeta primers and 13 Jbeta primers. Clones were read by immunoSEQ multiplex PCR, and TCRdb kept only the in-frame ones, dropping some. The sample includes around 200,000 clones, 75% to 80% of them seen just once. Study-level findings and limits: An apparent linkage of common viral pathogens to several of the most significant clusters emerged in a later analysis.

This clone appeared once. What it binds is unknown. This receptor was obtained from a man younger than 35 in good health and CMV-seronegative. The chain carries TRBV12-5 and TRBJ1-2; D is possibly TRBD1 (6 bases). Sequencing was performed on PBMCs. CDR3 loop: CASGGTIYGYTF. In DNA, the CDR3 is TGTGCTAGTGGGGGGACAATCTATGGCTACACCTTC.